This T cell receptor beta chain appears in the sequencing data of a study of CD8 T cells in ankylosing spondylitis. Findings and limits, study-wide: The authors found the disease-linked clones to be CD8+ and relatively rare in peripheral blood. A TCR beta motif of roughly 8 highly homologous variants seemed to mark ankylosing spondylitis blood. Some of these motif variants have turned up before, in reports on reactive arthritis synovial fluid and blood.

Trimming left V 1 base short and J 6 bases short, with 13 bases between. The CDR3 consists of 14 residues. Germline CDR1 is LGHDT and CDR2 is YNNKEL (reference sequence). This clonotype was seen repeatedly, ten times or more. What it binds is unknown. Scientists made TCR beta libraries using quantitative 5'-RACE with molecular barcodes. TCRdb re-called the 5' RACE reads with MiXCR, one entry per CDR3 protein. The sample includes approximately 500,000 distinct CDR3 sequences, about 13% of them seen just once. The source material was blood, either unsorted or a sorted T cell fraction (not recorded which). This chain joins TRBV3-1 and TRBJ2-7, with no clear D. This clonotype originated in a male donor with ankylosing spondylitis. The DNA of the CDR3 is TGTGCCAGCAGCCAAGCCGGCAGGCTTCGCGAGCAGTACTTC. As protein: CASSQAGRLREQYF.